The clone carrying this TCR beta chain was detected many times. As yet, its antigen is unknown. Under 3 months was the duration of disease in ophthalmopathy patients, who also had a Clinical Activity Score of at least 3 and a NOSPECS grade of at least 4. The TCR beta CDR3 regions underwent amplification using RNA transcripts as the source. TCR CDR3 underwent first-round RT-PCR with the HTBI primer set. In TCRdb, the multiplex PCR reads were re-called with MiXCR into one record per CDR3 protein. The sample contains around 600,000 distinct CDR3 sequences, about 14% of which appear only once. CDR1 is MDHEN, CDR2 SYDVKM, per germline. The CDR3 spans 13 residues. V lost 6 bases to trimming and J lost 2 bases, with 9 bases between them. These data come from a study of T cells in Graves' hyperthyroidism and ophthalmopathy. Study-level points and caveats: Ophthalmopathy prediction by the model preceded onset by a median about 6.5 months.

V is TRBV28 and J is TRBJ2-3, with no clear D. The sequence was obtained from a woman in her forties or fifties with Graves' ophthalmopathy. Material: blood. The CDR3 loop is CASSNTNTDTQYF. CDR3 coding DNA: TGTGCCAGCAGCAATACGAACACAGATACGCAGTATTTT. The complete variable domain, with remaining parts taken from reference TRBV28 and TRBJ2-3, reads DVKVTQSSRYLVKRTGEKVFLECVQDMDHENMFWYRQDPGLGLRLIYFSYDVKMKEKGDIPEGYSVSREKKERFSLILESASTNQTSMYLCASSNTNTDTQYFGPGTRLTVL.